A selection of T cell receptor beta chains follows, all from one sample in a study of T cell repertoires in ileal Crohn's disease. The repertoire was sequenced with immunoSEQ multiplex PCR; TCRdb's copy has only in-frame clones and lacks some. This sample has 3,500 to 5,000 clones, with approximately 76% found just once. Specimen: ileal tissue. The receptor source for this set is an adult with Crohn's disease. Each CDR3 is given with its conserved first and last residue. Fields, in order: CDR3 length, J gene, V gene, clone size, D gene, CDR3 DNA, CDR3 protein. A D gene is named only where the DNA matches it firmly. Not every row has a clone size; where given, it reads once, few, many or a size class.

CDR3 length: 15; J gene: TRBJ1-6; V gene: TRBV4-3; clone size: once; D gene: .; CDR3 DNA: TGCGCCAGCAGCCAAGATGGGGGACTCCGGTCACCCCTCCACTTT; CDR3 protein: CASSQDGGLRSPLHF
CDR3 length: 17; J gene: TRBJ2-5; V gene: TRBV5-6; clone size: .; D gene: TRBD1; CDR3 DNA: TGTGCCAGCAGCTTGAGGATAGGGGGCATGTGGAGGGAGACCCAGTACTTC; CDR3 protein: CASSLRIGGMWRETQYF
CDR3 length: 13; J gene: TRBJ2-2; V gene: TRBV9; clone size: .; D gene: .; CDR3 DNA: TGTGCCAGCAGCGCGAGTACGATCGGGGAGCTGTTTTTT; CDR3 protein: CASSASTIGELFF
CDR3 length: 11; J gene: TRBJ2-7; V gene: TRBV5-5; clone size: .; D gene: .; CDR3 DNA: TGTGCCAGCAGCTTGTACTACGAGCAGTACTTC; CDR3 protein: CASSLYYEQYF
CDR3 length: 13; J gene: TRBJ1-2; V gene: TRBV5-1; clone size: .; D gene: .; CDR3 DNA: TGCGCCAGCAGACCCGAGGGGGGATTCGGCTACACCTTC; CDR3 protein: CASRPEGGFGYTF
CDR3 length: 13; J gene: TRBJ2-7; V gene: TRBV7-3; clone size: few; D gene: TRBD1; CDR3 DNA: TGTGCCAGCAGCTCCCGGGACAGCTACGAGCAGTACTTC; CDR3 protein: CASSSRDSYEQYF
CDR3 length: 15; J gene: TRBJ1-2; V gene: TRBV5-6; clone size: .; D gene: TRBD1; CDR3 DNA: TGTGCCAGCAGCACTTTGGGCAGGGGGTCGAGTGGCTACACCTTC; CDR3 protein: CASSTLGRGSSGYTF
CDR3 length: 14; J gene: TRBJ1-2; V gene: TRBV5-1; clone size: .; D gene: .; CDR3 DNA: TGCGCCAGCAGCTTGGGACAGAGAAACTATGGCTACACCTTC; CDR3 protein: CASSLGQRNYGYTF
CDR3 length: 18; J gene: TRBJ2-1; V gene: TRBV18; clone size: .; D gene: TRBD2; CDR3 DNA: TGTGCCAGCTCAAAGGGGACTAGCGGGTCGAGCTCCTACAATGAGCAGTTCTTC; CDR3 protein: CASSKGTSGSSSYNEQFF
CDR3 length: 14; J gene: TRBJ1-5; V gene: TRBV19; clone size: .; D gene: .; CDR3 DNA: TGTGCCAGCAGCCACCGGACAGGCAATCAGCCCCAGCATTTT; CDR3 protein: CASSHRTGNQPQHF
CDR3 length: 14; J gene: TRBJ1-1; V gene: TRBV6-1; clone size: .; D gene: TRBD1; CDR3 DNA: TGTGCCAGCAGGGAGACAGGGGGAAGGGCTGAAGCTTTCTTT; CDR3 protein: CASRETGGRAEAFF
CDR3 length: 14; J gene: TRBJ1-1; V gene: TRBV4-3; clone size: few; D gene: .; CDR3 DNA: TGCGCCAGCAGCCAGGGGGGACTGAACACTGAAGCTTTCTTT; CDR3 protein: CASSQGGLNTEAFF
CDR3 length: 15; J gene: TRBJ2-1; V gene: TRBV9; clone size: .; D gene: .; CDR3 DNA: TGTGCCAGCAGCGCCGGGACTCCCGTTTTGGATGAGCAGTTCTTC; CDR3 protein: CASSAGTPVLDEQFF
CDR3 length: 15; J gene: TRBJ1-2; V gene: TRBV28; clone size: few; D gene: .; CDR3 DNA: TGTGCCAGCAGTTCTTTTGGGGGCGCAAACTATGGCTACACCTTC; CDR3 protein: CASSSFGGANYGYTF
CDR3 length: 16; J gene: TRBJ1-1; V gene: TRBV7-6; clone size: .; D gene: .; CDR3 DNA: TGTGCCAGCAGCTTAGGGAGCCGGGTGGGGAACGCTGAAGCTTTCTTT; CDR3 protein: CASSLGSRVGNAEAFF
CDR3 length: 13; J gene: TRBJ1-2; V gene: TRBV5-4; clone size: few; D gene: .; CDR3 DNA: TGTGCCAGCAGCAACCGGGACGCCCATGGCTACACCTTC; CDR3 protein: CASSNRDAHGYTF
CDR3 length: 15; J gene: TRBJ1-1; V gene: TRBV18; clone size: .; D gene: .; CDR3 DNA: TGTGCCAGCTCTCCAACCGGGACATCGAACACTGAAGCTTTCTTT; CDR3 protein: CASSPTGTSNTEAFF
CDR3 length: 16; J gene: TRBJ2-3; V gene: TRBV7-3; clone size: .; D gene: TRBD2; CDR3 DNA: TGTGCCAGCAGCTGGGGACTAGCGGGGGGGCCGGATACGCAGTATTTT; CDR3 protein: CASSWGLAGGPDTQYF
CDR3 length: 14; J gene: TRBJ2-7; V gene: TRBV10-3; clone size: few; D gene: .; CDR3 DNA: TGTGCCATCAGTCTACAGGGTAGGGCCTACGAGCAGTACTTC; CDR3 protein: CAISLQGRAYEQYF
CDR3 length: 13; J gene: TRBJ1-5; V gene: TRBV6-5; clone size: .; D gene: .; CDR3 DNA: TGTGCCAGCAGTCAGGGGTTAGGTCAGCCCCAGCATTTT; CDR3 protein: CASSQGLGQPQHF
CDR3 length: 14; J gene: TRBJ1-2; V gene: TRBV19; clone size: .; D gene: TRBD1; CDR3 DNA: TGTGCCAGTAGTTCCCAGGGGGGCGACTATGGCTACACCTTC; CDR3 protein: CASSSQGGDYGYTF
CDR3 length: 16; J gene: TRBJ2-3; V gene: TRBV5-1; clone size: once; D gene: TRBD2; CDR3 DNA: TGCGCCAGCGTGGGCGGCGGGAGAGCGAGCACAGATACGCAGTATTTT; CDR3 protein: CASVGGGRASTDTQYF
CDR3 length: 14; J gene: TRBJ1-3; V gene: TRBV2; clone size: .; D gene: .; CDR3 DNA: TGTGCCAGCACCTATGGGGGTGCTGGAAACACCATATATTTT; CDR3 protein: CASTYGGAGNTIYF
CDR3 length: 16; J gene: TRBJ1-3; V gene: TRBV7-2; clone size: .; D gene: .; CDR3 DNA: TGTGCCAGCAGCTTACCCGTTTCCTTCTCTGGAAACACCATATATTTT; CDR3 protein: CASSLPVSFSGNTIYF
CDR3 length: 14; J gene: TRBJ1-2; V gene: TRBV5-6; clone size: .; D gene: .; CDR3 DNA: TGTGCCAGCAGCTTGGCCGCGGGGCTCTATGGCTACACCTTC; CDR3 protein: CASSLAAGLYGYTF
CDR3 length: 15; J gene: TRBJ2-7; V gene: TRBV18; clone size: once; D gene: TRBD1; CDR3 DNA: TGTGCCAGCTCACCTTCCGCGACAGGGGGCCACTTTGAGTACTTC; CDR3 protein: CASSPSATGGHFEYF
CDR3 length: 14; J gene: TRBJ1-5; V gene: TRBV6-5; clone size: .; D gene: .; CDR3 DNA: TGTGCCAGCATTTCTACCCAGGGAGGGCAGCCCCAGCATTTT; CDR3 protein: CASISTQGGQPQHF
CDR3 length: 15; J gene: TRBJ2-1; V gene: TRBV11-3; clone size: .; D gene: TRBD2; CDR3 DNA: TGTGCCAGCAGCCGAGGGACTAGCGGGAGTGATGAGCAGTTCTTC; CDR3 protein: CASSRGTSGSDEQFF
CDR3 length: 16; J gene: TRBJ1-5; V gene: TRBV2; clone size: .; D gene: .; CDR3 DNA: TGTGCCAGCAGTACAGGGACATCGTATAGCAATCAGCCCCAGCATTTT; CDR3 protein: CASSTGTSYSNQPQHF
CDR3 length: 16; J gene: TRBJ2-1; V gene: TRBV9; clone size: .; D gene: .; CDR3 DNA: TGTGCCAGCAGCCCACGCCTAGCTTCGGCCTACAATGAGCAGTTCTTC; CDR3 protein: CASSPRLASAYNEQFF
CDR3 length: 14; J gene: TRBJ2-3; V gene: TRBV5-1; clone size: .; D gene: TRBD1; CDR3 DNA: TGCGCCAGCAGCCCCGGACAGGGCTTAGATACGCAGTATTTT; CDR3 protein: CASSPGQGLDTQYF
CDR3 length: 12; J gene: TRBJ1-1; V gene: TRBV7-9; clone size: .; D gene: .; CDR3 DNA: TGTGCCAGCAGCTTAGGCAGCACTGAAGCTTTCTTT; CDR3 protein: CASSLGSTEAFF
CDR3 length: 14; J gene: TRBJ1-2; V gene: TRBV5-1; clone size: once; D gene: .; CDR3 DNA: TGCGCCAGCAGCGAGCGACAAGGACTCTATGGCTACACCTTC; CDR3 protein: CASSERQGLYGYTF
CDR3 length: 14; J gene: TRBJ1-2; V gene: TRBV9; clone size: once; D gene: TRBD1; CDR3 DNA: TGTGCCAGCAGCGAACCGGGACAGGGTGGTGGCTACACCTTC; CDR3 protein: CASSEPGQGGGYTF
CDR3 length: 14; J gene: TRBJ2-7; V gene: TRBV5-6; clone size: .; D gene: .; CDR3 DNA: TGTGCCAGCAGCGGTCGAACAGGGTTCGACGAGCAGTACTTC; CDR3 protein: CASSGRTGFDEQYF
CDR3 length: 17; J gene: TRBJ2-6; V gene: TRBV4-2; clone size: .; D gene: .; CDR3 DNA: TGTGCCAGCAGCCAAGAAGGTAGCCCTTCTGGGGCCAACGTCCTGACTTTC; CDR3 protein: CASSQEGSPSGANVLTF